The T cell receptor beta chain under discussion was sequenced for a study of T-cell memory formation after mild COVID-19. General observations from the study: The study found contracting CD4+ clones mainly in CM and EM and contracting CD8+ clones in EMRA. A second wave of clones peaked on day 37, and their SARS-CoV-2 specificity went unconfirmed. Contracting clones from day 15 to 85 had balanced CD4/CD8; later expanders favoured CD4+.

From germline, CDR1 is DFQATT and CDR2 SNEGSKA (reference sequence). CDR3 length: 13 amino acids. The V gene end was trimmed by 0 bases and the J gene end by 2 bases; junction bases not matched to a gene: 0. In TCRdb, the 5' RACE reads were re-called with MiXCR into one record per CDR3 protein. The table records hundreds of thousands of distinct CDR3 sequences, roughly 13% of them present only once. This clonotype was seen only a few times. Antigen unknown. This chain joins TRBV20-1 and TRBJ2-5, with 7 bases that match TRBD1. The clonotype originates from a man younger than 35 who had mild COVID-19 (a few samples of this study predate the infection). Cell type and time point are not known. Sequenced sample: PBMCs or a T cell subset sorted from them (not recorded which). The CDR3 nucleotides are TGCAGTGCTAGAGAGACAGGGCAAGAGACCCAGTACTTC. This gives the protein CSARETGQETQYF.